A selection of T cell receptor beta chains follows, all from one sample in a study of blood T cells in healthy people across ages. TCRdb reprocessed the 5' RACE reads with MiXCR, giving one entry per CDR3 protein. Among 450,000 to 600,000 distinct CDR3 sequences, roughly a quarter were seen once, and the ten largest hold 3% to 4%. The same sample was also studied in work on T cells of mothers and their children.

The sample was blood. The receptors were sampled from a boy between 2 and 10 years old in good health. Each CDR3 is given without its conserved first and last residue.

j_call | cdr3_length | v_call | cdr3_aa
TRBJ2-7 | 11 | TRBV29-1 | SVAGANSYEQY
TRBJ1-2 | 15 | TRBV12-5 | ASGFSVPGQENYGYT
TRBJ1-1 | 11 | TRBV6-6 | ASRPPGRTEAF
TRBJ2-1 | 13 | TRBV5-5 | ASSLVGVTYNEQF
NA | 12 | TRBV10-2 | ASSESVALGEQY
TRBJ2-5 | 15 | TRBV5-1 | ASSNRPGTLTQETQY
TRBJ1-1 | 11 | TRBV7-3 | ASSSGPHTEAF
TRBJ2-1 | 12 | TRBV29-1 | SVDRGSSYNEQF
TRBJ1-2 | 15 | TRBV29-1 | SVPRGRGSSGEYGYT
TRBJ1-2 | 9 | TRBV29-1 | SVDLNYGYT
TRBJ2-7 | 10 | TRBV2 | ASRPEQREQY
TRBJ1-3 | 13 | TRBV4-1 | ASSSRSFSGNTIY
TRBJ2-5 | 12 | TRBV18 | ASSPVGGEETQY
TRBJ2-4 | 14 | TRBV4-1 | ASSQDPPGAMDIQY
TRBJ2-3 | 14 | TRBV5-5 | ASSTGTSGVLDTQY
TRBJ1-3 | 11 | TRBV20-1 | SAATGSGNTIY
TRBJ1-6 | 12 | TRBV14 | ASSTSGGSSPLH
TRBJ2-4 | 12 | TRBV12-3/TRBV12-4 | ASRPFGGEYIQY
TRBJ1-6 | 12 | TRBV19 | ASKQDDNSSPLH
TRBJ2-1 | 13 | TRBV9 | ASSKTSGTLREQF
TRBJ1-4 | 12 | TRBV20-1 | SARVGGIEEKLF
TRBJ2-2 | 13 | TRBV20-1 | SAPSSSANTGELF
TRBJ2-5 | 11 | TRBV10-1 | ASSGTDQETQY
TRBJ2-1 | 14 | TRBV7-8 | ASSLGQGASYNEQF
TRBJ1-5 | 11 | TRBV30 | AWSVQSNQPQH
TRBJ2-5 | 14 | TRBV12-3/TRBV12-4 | ASSPVMGGWQETQY
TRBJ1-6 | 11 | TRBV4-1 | ASSQVTASPLH
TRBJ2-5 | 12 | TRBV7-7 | ASSKTSDQETQY
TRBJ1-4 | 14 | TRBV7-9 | ASSPRGLGADEKLF
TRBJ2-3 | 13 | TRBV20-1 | SASRGQVSTDTQY
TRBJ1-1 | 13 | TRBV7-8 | ASSLPTAGGPEAF
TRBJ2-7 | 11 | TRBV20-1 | SAARLAGYEQY
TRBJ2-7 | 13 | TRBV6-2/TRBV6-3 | ASSYRRGFSYEQY
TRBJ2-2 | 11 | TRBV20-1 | SATRRPGGELF
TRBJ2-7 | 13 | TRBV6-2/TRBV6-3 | ASSGQREGNYEQY
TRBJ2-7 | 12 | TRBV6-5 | ASSYRQGAGEQY
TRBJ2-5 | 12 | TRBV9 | ASSVDPGQETQY
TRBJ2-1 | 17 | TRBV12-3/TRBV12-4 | ASKGGLAGTLSSYNEQF
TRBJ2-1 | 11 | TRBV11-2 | ASLRAGVDEQF
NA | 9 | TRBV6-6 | ASSRFLGQF
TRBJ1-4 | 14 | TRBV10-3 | AIRPGEGTGNEKLF
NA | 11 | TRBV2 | ASSEGRYNEQF
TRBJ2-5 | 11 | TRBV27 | ASSLSGQGTQY
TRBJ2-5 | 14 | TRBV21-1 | ASSKVAGGPSGEQY
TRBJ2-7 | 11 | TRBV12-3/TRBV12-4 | ASMASGRYEQY
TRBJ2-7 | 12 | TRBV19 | ASSQSDSTYEQY
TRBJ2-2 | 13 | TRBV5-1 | ASSPGTGNTGELF
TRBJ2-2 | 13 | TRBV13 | ASSNSRQNTGELF
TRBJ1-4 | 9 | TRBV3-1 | ASSQRTELF
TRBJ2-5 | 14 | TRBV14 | ASSPQGQGAWGTQY
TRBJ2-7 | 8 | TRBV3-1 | ASGTTEQY
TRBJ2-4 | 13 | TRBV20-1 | SARVGGQAKNIQY
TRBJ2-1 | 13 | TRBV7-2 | ASSLAASGNLEQF
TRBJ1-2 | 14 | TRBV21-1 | ASSKFPGLPEDGYT